The TCR beta chain described here comes from a study of CD8 T cells in Susac syndrome. The CDR3 covers 14 residues. Deletions cut 6 bases from V and 8 bases from J, with 19 bases between. RNA was extracted with the RNeasy kit, and a quantity of 0.5 to 1 ug was reverse transcribed using random hexamers. TCRdb passed the immunoSEQ multiplex PCR reads through MiXCR, listing each CDR3 protein once. The sample records 90,000 to 110,000 distinct CDR3 sequences, roughly 97% being singletons. Sequencing of TCR beta drew on CD8+ and CD4+ T cells from blood. The controls, all healthy donors, were matched for age and sex.

The material sequenced was CD4+ T cells from PBMCs. The chain combines TRBV12-3 or TRBV12-4 with TRBJ1-2, with a possible D match to TRBD1 (5 bases). This receptor was obtained from a human donor in good health. This chain's CDR3 is CASSIVIRDGGYTF. CDR3 bases: TGTGCCAGCAGCATAGTGATTCGGGACGGAGGCTACACCTTC.